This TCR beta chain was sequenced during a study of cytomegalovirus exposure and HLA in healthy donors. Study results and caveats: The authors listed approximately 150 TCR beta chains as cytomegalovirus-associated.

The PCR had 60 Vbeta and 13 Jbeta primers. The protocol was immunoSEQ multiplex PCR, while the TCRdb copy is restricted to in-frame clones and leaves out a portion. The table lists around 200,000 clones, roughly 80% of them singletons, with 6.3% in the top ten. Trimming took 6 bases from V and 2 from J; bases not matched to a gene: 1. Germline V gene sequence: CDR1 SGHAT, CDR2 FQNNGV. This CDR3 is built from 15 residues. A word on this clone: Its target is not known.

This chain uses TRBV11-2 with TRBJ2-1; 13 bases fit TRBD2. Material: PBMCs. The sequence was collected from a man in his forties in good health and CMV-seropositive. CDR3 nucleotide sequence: TGTGCCAGCAGGGGACTAGCGGGGACCTACAATGAGCAGTTCTTC. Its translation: CASRGLAGTYNEQFF.